The following is a TCR beta chain sequence with its context. Its antigen is currently unknown. This CDR3 region has 14 residues. Germline CDR1 and CDR2: SGHTS and YDEGEE. V was pared by 4 bases and J by 8 bases, with 15 bases between. The data belong to a study of post-analysis software for immune sequencing data. Study-level results: Those samples that were prepared in the same batch co-clustered strongly by F measure. Normalized Chao1 diversity was significantly reduced in patients versus controls. Controls had lower frequencies than patients of about five TRBV segments, which included TRBV5-6, TRBV5-1 and TRBV20-1.

The library was made from cDNA and included unique molecular identifiers. Yield was roughly 0.5 million cDNA molecules from roughly 0.93 to 9.6 million T cells. A single record per CDR3 protein comes from TCRdb applying MiXCR to the PCR reads. The sample includes hundreds of thousands of distinct CDR3 sequences, 44% seen only once; the top ten take about 1.8%. This sequence was found in a girl aged 10 to 17 with multiple sclerosis. The chain employs TRBV5-8 and TRBJ1-4, with D maybe TRBD1 (6 bases). Sequencing was carried out using blood. DNA of the CDR3: TGTGCCAGCAGCGCCCCCCGGGACACAGAAAAACTGTTTTTT. Protein product: CASSAPRDTEKLFF.